Sequencing of this T cell receptor beta chain was carried out in a study of blood T cell repertoires in COVID-19. Study-wide background: Nucleic acid was either cDNA or gDNA, and it came from T cells, B-cell-depleted T cells, or PBMCs.

Per the original data handling: Counts of nucleated cells, estimated from reference gene primer amplification, were obtained. Data came from immunoSEQ multiplex PCR; TCRdb stores just in-frame clones and leaves some out. Clone size and the V and J calls come from that table; the DNA yielded D and trimming. The data hold 350,000 to 400,000 clones, with about 90% observed a single time. V trimming: 8 bases; J trimming: 6 bases; junction bases outside the gene matches: 10. The germline gives CDR1 MNHEY, CDR2 SMNVEV (reference sequence). The CDR3 contains 14 residues. This chain joins TRBV27 and TRBJ1-2; TRBD1 aligns across 9 bases. Sequences were obtained from peripheral blood. This receptor was obtained from a man between 18 and 35 years old with active or convalescent COVID-19. This chain's CDR3 is CASAPDRGGNGYTF. DNA for the CDR3: TGTGCCAGCGCTCCGGACAGGGGCGGCAATGGCTACACCTTC.